This record covers a single TCR beta chain. Its cognate antigen is unknown. The data originate from a study of OX40 agonist ivuxolimab in advanced cancers. Sampling times: baseline, cycle 4 day 1, cycle 7 day 1. The CDR3 extends over 15 amino acids. Trimming stripped 5 bases from V and 7 bases from J, with 15 bases between. CDR1 is SGHVS and CDR2 is FQNEAQ in the germline V gene. Clones were read by immunoSEQ multiplex PCR, and TCRdb kept only the in-frame ones, dropping some. The sample records more than 100,000 clones, roughly nine tenths being singletons. Overall study findings and caveats: At doses 0.1 to 3.0 mg/kg, CD4+ and CD8+ clones expanded. CD4+ T cells averaged fewer expanded clones than CD8+ T cells.

This sequence joins TRBV7-8 and TRBJ1-6; no definite D call. The sequence derives from an adult with an advanced solid tumor such as melanoma, head and neck, liver or kidney cancer. The specimen was CD4+ or CD8+ T cells sorted from blood, collected in a trial of the OX40 agonist ivuxolimab. The CDR3 DNA sequence: TGTGCCAGCAGCCAACCTAATCCGGCGAATTCACCCCTCCACTTT. Protein product: CASSQPNPANSPLHF.